The clone carrying this TCR beta chain was observed many times. The data stem from a study of T cells in Graves' hyperthyroidism and ophthalmopathy. V shed 0 bases and J 2 bases; nucleotides not matched to a gene: 4. From germline, CDR1 is LNHNV and CDR2 YYDKDF (reference sequence). This CDR3 comprises 15 residues. RNA transcripts served as the template for amplifying TCR beta CDR3 regions. The TCR CDR3 was amplified in a first-round RT-PCR using the HTBI primer set. TCRdb used MiXCR to reprocess the multiplex PCR reads, holding one entry per CDR3 protein. The data show some 360,000 distinct CDR3 sequences, around 18% seen once.

The chain is built from TRBV15 and TRBJ2-7, with 7 bases lining up with TRBD1. The sequenced material came from blood. The sequence came from a middle-aged woman with Graves' ophthalmopathy. Written as DNA, the CDR3 is TGTGCCACCAGCAGAGATAGGGGGACAGCCTACGAGCAGTACTTC. Encoded protein: CATSRDRGTAYEQYF.